The clone carrying this TCR beta chain is a singleton in its sample. Its antigen is as yet unknown. TCRdb re-called the reads through MiXCR, storing one row per CDR3 protein. The repertoire holds approximately 910,000 distinct CDR3 sequences, with more than 25% as singletons. This entry is derived from a study of T cell repertoires in cytomegalovirus infection. Background on the study: In the study, CMV epitopes included recently identified HLA-C-restricted and well-studied HLA-B-restricted ones. Study results and caveats: Ex vivo responses were dominated by HLA-C-restricted CMV-specific TCR beta clonotypes.

V was pared by 6 bases and J by 7 bases, with 9 bases of the junction left unmatched. Germline V lookup: CDR1 SQVTM, CDR2 ANQGSEA. This CDR3 is 13 amino acids long. Sequenced here: cultured CD8+ T cells from PBMCs, sampled from culture after CMV antigen stimulation. The receptor comes from a human donor in good health (CMV status not recorded). Some clones in this sample may be carry-over from other donors' samples. The chain recombines TRBV29-1 with TRBJ1-5, with 7 bases identical to TRBD1. Here the CDR3 DNA reads TGCAGCGTCCAAGACAGGGTGGGGCAGCCCCAGCATTTT. Amino acids: CSVQDRVGQPQHF.